Listed here are 5 T cell receptor beta chains from one sample, sequenced in a study of CD8 T cells in Susac syndrome. Random hexamers were used to reverse transcribe the RNA input (roughly 0.5 to 1 ug). TCRdb processed the immunoSEQ multiplex PCR reads anew with MiXCR; each CDR3 protein has one entry. The table includes under 200,000 distinct CDR3 sequences, roughly 90% detected once. Sequencing was performed on CD4+ T cells from PBMCs. The origin of the receptors is a human donor with Susac syndrome.

The V call is TRBV3-1, the J call TRBJ1-2; 7 bases are shared with TRBD1. CDR1 is LGHDT, CDR2 YNNKEL, per germline (reference sequence). Trimming at V came to 4 bases and at J to 3 bases, leaving 11 bases not matched to a gene. CDR3 length equals 16 residues. CDR3 protein: CASSPSGDRTYYGYTF. The CDR3 region has the DNA TGTGCCAGCAGCCCGAGTGGGGACAGAACCTACTATGGCTACACCTTC. Filled out from reference TRBV3-1 and TRBJ1-2, the complete variable domain reads DTAVSQTPKYLVTQMGNDKSIKCEQNLGHDTMYWYKQDSKKFLKIMFSYNNKELIINETVPNRFSPKSPDKAHLNLHINSLELGDSAVYFCASSPSGDRTYYGYTFGSGTRLTVV.

The rearrangement uses TRBV5-1 and TRBJ2-7, with D perhaps matching TRBD2 (6 bases). The CDR3 contains 14 residues. Germline V gene lookup returns CDR1 SGHRS and CDR2 YFSETQ. Trimming cost V 1 base and J 6 bases, with 14 bases left between them. The CDR3 coding sequence is TGCGCCAGCAGCTTGTGGGAGTTGGGAGGCGAGCAGTACTTC. It is translated as CASSLWELGGEQYF. Based on the CDR3 plus reference TRBV5-1 and TRBJ2-7, the full variable domain is KAGVTQTPRYLIKTRGQQVTLSCSPISGHRSVSWYQQTPGQGLQFLFEYFSETQRNKGNFPGRFSGRQFSNSRSEMNVSTLELGDSALYLCASSLWELGGEQYFGPGTRLTVT.

The V gene is TRBV6-6, the J gene TRBJ1-5; D is undetermined. The length of the CDR3 is 14 residues. Germline V CDR1 and CDR2: MNHNY, SVGAGI (reference sequence). The V gene lost 11 bases and the J gene lost 2 bases, with 16 bases spanning the gap. CDR3 sequence: CAYAREGGNQPQHF. The DNA of the CDR3 is TGTGCCTATGCACGGGAGGGAGGCAATCAGCCCCAGCATTTT.

This rearrangement joins TRBV30 to TRBJ2-1; 9 nucleotides match TRBD2. The CDR3 covers 17 residues. The J segment lost 0 bases and the V segment lost 3 bases, leaving 9 bases of the junction unmatched. Germline V gene data show CDR1 as GTSNPN and CDR2 as SVGIG (reference sequence). This CDR3 reads CAWSGWAGGNSYNEQFF. DNA of the CDR3: TGTGCCTGGAGCGGCTGGGCGGGGGGGAACTCCTACAATGAGCAGTTCTTC.

The gene calls are TRBV4-2 and TRBJ1-2; D remains ambiguous. The CDR3 is 14 amino acids. With 0 bases removed from V and 4 bases from J, the gap between germline ends came to 9 bases. From germline, CDR1 is LGHNA and CDR2 YNFKEQ. This chain's CDR3 is CASSQDPGSYGYTF. The CDR3 DNA reads as TGTGCCAGCAGCCAAGATCCTGGGAGCTATGGCTACACCTTC.